A single sample gave rise to the 26 T cell receptor beta chains below, sequenced in a study of a mutant IDH1 vaccine in newly diagnosed glioma. No antigen has been identified for these receptors. The method was immunoSEQ multiplex PCR; TCRdb's version includes in-frame clones alone and lacks a portion of them. Of some 30,000 clones listed, roughly 89% were seen once; the top ten hold more than 20%. Time point of the sample: week 11, during vaccination. Mutant IDH1 20-mer peptide, at 300 ug, made up each vaccine dose, with topical imiquimod. The input for sequencing was PBMCs, taken from a glioma patient whose treatment included an IDH1 peptide vaccine. The receptors were sampled from a man between 18 and 35 years old with glioma.

This rearrangement joins TRBV9 to TRBJ1-2; 10 bases agree with TRBD1. Germline V gene data show CDR1 as SGDLS and CDR2 as YYNGEE. CDR3 length: 14 residues. The V and J ends lost 4 bases and 2 bases, in that order; junction bases with no gene match: 2. This chain's CDR3 is CASSPDRGNYGYTF. The CDR3 coding sequence is TGTGCCAGCAGCCCGGACAGGGGGAACTATGGCTACACCTTC.

V is TRBV10-1 and J is TRBJ2-7; D perhaps matches TRBD2 (6 bases). V shed 3 bases and J shed 5 bases, with 14 bases lying between them. There are 14 residues in the CDR3. Germline CDR1 WNHNN, CDR2 SYGVQD (reference sequence). CDR3 in amino acids: CASSEGGKPHEQYF. CDR3 bases: TGCGCCAGCAGTGAAGGCGGGAAACCCCACGAGCAGTACTTC.

As DNA, the CDR3 is TGTGCCAGCAGCTTGGCGGCGACAGGGGGTAATGAAAAACTGTTTTTT. Its protein product is CASSLAATGGNEKLFF. The chain employs TRBV5-6 and TRBJ1-4, with 9 bases fitting TRBD1. CDR3 size: 16 residues. Losses at the gene ends were 0 bases for V and 4 bases for J; bases not matched to a gene: 4. In germline, CDR1 is SGHDT, CDR2 YYEEEE.

The chain joins TRBV7-9 to TRBJ1-1; D might be TRBD1 (5 bases). CDR1 and CDR2 (germline): SEHNR, FQNEAQ (reference sequence). This CDR3 is 15 amino acids long. Trimming left V 2 bases short and J 3 bases short, with 13 bases between. CDR3 sequence (DNA): TGTGCCAGCAGCTTACCCATGGGACGGCACACTGAAGCTTTCTTT. Its protein is CASSLPMGRHTEAFF.

The chain joins TRBV6-1 to TRBJ1-5, with TRBD1 identical over 9 bases. The CDR3 consists of 16 residues. The V gene's germline CDR1 is MNHNS and CDR2 SASEGT. Trimming cost V 3 bases and J 6 bases; bases outside gene matches: 9. The CDR3, as DNA: TGTGCCAGCAGTGAGACCATCGGGACAGGGTTTCAGCCCCAGCATTTT. Its protein is CASSETIGTGFQPQHF.

The rearrangement joins TRBV19 to TRBJ1-1, with TRBD1 matching over 8 bases. V trimming: 0 bases; J trimming: 3 bases; junction bases outside the gene matches: 3. CDR3 length: 15 amino acids. The germline V gene has CDR1 LNHDA and CDR2 SQIVND (reference sequence). The CDR3 DNA reads as TGTGCCAGTAGTATAGATAGACAGGGGTACACTGAAGCTTTCTTT. This sequence encodes CASSIDRQGYTEAFF.

This sequence joins TRBV5-8 and TRBJ1-2; no definite D call. CDR1 SGHTS and CDR2 YDEGEE come from the germline V gene. With 0 bases removed from V and 3 bases from J, the gap between germline ends came to 9 bases. CDR3 length equals 14 residues. The DNA for the CDR3 is TGTGCCAGCAGCTTGGGCCCCGGGGACTATGGCTACACCTTC. This translates into CASSLGPGDYGYTF.

This rearrangement joins TRBV6-5 to TRBJ1-4; 7 bases agree with TRBD1. There are 13 residues in the CDR3. J gave up 8 bases and V 3 bases, and 3 bases lay outside the gene matches. Per germline, CDR1 MNHEY and CDR2 SVGAGI. The CDR3 bases are TGTGCCAGCAGTTATGACAGGGACGAAAAACTGTTTTTT. Translated: CASSYDRDEKLFF.

The V call is TRBV29-1, the J call TRBJ1-1; TRBD1 aligns across 7 bases. There are 13 residues in the CDR3. The ends lost 7 bases at V and 5 bases at J; junction bases unmatched: 10. Germline CDR1 and CDR2: SQVTM and ANQGSEA. CDR3 residues: CSAVPTGRTEAFF. For the CDR3, the DNA is TGCAGCGCGGTCCCGACAGGGAGAACTGAAGCTTTCTTT.

V usage is TRBV6-5 and J usage is TRBJ1-2; D remains unclear. Trimming removed 2 bases from V and 7 bases from J, with 11 bases in between. Germline CDR1 and CDR2: MNHEY and SVGAGI. The CDR3 is 13 amino acids. The CDR3 nucleotides are TGTGCCAGCAGTTACACTGGACTGTCTGGCTACACCTTC. Protein sequence: CASSYTGLSGYTF.

The rearrangement joins TRBV10-3 to TRBJ1-1; TRBD1 is a possible D gene (6 bases). The CDR3 loop spans 15 amino acids. The ends were cut back, 3 bases at V and 4 bases at J, with 15 bases in the middle. Germline V gene sequence: CDR1 ENHRY, CDR2 SYGVKD. The CDR3 loop reads CAISEGGAGFTEAFF. CDR3 DNA sequence: TGTGCCATCAGTGAAGGGGGGGCGGGGTTCACTGAAGCTTTCTTT.

CDR3 protein: CASSIDGLLNTEAFF. CDR3 sequence (DNA): TGTGCCAGTAGTATAGATGGACTGCTGAACACTGAAGCTTTCTTT. The genes are TRBV19 and TRBJ1-1; unclear D gene. The CDR3 sequence is 15 residues long. The V and J ends lost 0 bases and 0 bases respectively, with 8 bases between them. The germline V gene has CDR1 LNHDA and CDR2 SQIVND (reference sequence).

The J gene is TRBJ2-7, the V gene TRBV4-3; D possibly uses TRBD1 or TRBD2 (7 bases each). From germline, CDR1 is LGHNA and CDR2 YSLEER. The V and J ends lost 5 bases and 2 bases respectively, with 16 bases between them. This CDR3 comprises 15 residues. The CDR3 sequence: CASSRGEGQTYEQYF. CDR3 coding DNA: TGCGCCAGCAGCAGGGGGGAGGGACAGACCTACGAGCAGTACTTC.

The chain has TRBV4-1 and TRBJ2-3; D is ambiguous. Germline-derived CDR1 and CDR2 are MGHRA and YSYEKL. Trimming stripped 1 base from V and 4 bases from J, with 12 bases between. This CDR3 contains 15 residues. The CDR3 DNA is TGCGCCAGCAGCCAAGGCCTCCCGGCAGCAGATACGCAGTATTTT. It encodes CASSQGLPAADTQYF.

This clone was detected a few times. V usage is TRBV7-9 and J usage is TRBJ2-3; D call uncertain. CDR1 SEHNR and CDR2 FQNEAQ come from the germline V gene (reference sequence). The V and J ends lost 5 bases and 1 base respectively, with 16 bases between them. The CDR3 is 16 amino acids. CDR3 nucleotides: TGTGCCAGCAGCCTACTTACCCTTTTGGGCACAGATACGCAGTATTTT. Encoded protein: CASSLLTLLGTDTQYF.

The CDR3 DNA reads as TGTGCCAGCAGCCGGCGGGAGGGCTACAATGAGCAGTTCTTC. Translation gives CASSRREGYNEQFF. This sequence joins TRBV5-6 and TRBJ2-1; TRBD2 aligns across 9 bases. The CDR3 is 14 residues long. The V gene end was trimmed by 4 bases and the J gene end by 3 bases; junction bases not matched to a gene: 2. CDR1 SGHDT and CDR2 YYEEEE come from the germline V gene.

The gene calls are TRBV5-1 and TRBJ2-5; D remains ambiguous. The V end was cut by 4 bases, the J end by 5 bases, with 24 bases between. The CDR3 length is 17 residues. Germline lookup yields CDR1 SGHRS and CDR2 YFSETQ. CDR3 sequence reads: CASSPGGSLLVTETQYF. CDR3 DNA sequence: TGCGCCAGCAGCCCCGGCGGATCCCTGCTCGTTACTGAGACCCAGTACTTC.

The chain links TRBV11-2 to TRBJ1-5; possible D gene TRBD1, 5 bases. Per germline, CDR1 SGHAT and CDR2 FQNNGV. The CDR3 spans 15 residues. V was shortened by 1 base and J by 7 bases, with 14 bases between the two germline ends. The CDR3 reads CASSLGQYVDQPQHF. CDR3 sequence (DNA): TGTGCCAGCAGCTTAGGACAGTATGTAGACCAGCCCCAGCATTTT.

V usage is TRBV19 and J usage is TRBJ1-2; D might be TRBD1 (5 bases). Deletions cut 1 base from V and 0 bases from J, with 12 bases between. Germline V gives CDR1 LNHDA, CDR2 SQIVND (reference sequence). This CDR3 has 16 residues. CDR3 region: CASSIAGGSANYGYTF. Written as DNA, the CDR3 is TGTGCCAGTAGTATAGCGGGGGGGTCCGCTAACTATGGCTACACCTTC. Filled out from reference TRBV19 and TRBJ1-2, the complete variable domain reads DGGITQSPKYLFRKEGQNVTLSCEQNLNHDAMYWYRQDPGQGLRLIYYSQIVNDFQKGDIAEGYSVSREKKESFPLTVTSAQKNPTAFYLCASSIAGGSANYGYTFGSGTRLTVV.

This rearrangement joins TRBV5-6 to TRBJ1-2; the match to TRBD1 covers 9 bases. The V and J ends lost 0 bases and 10 bases, in that order; junction bases with no gene match: 7. The CDR3 runs to 14 residues. The germline gives CDR1 SGHDT, CDR2 YYEEEE. CDR3 loop: CASSLVGQGSSYTF. CDR3 DNA: TGTGCCAGCAGCTTGGTGGGACAGGGATCTTCCTACACCTTC.

The chain links TRBV30 to TRBJ1-2; D ambiguous. Germline CDR1 is GTSNPN and CDR2 is SVGIG (reference sequence). Trimming took off 0 bases at V and 4 bases at J, with 9 bases between the two ends. The CDR3 is made up of 13 amino acids. The CDR3 coding sequence is TGTGCCTGGAGTGTAGGGCGTAGCTATGGCTACACCTTC. This gives the protein CAWSVGRSYGYTF.

The chain recombines TRBV28 with TRBJ1-2; D call uncertain. Germline CDR1 MDHEN, CDR2 SYDVKM. Trimming took 6 bases from V and 7 from J, leaving 21 bases between them. CDR3 length: 15 amino acids. Here the CDR3 reads CASSYLPGKTRGYTF. The CDR3 region has the DNA TGTGCCAGCAGCTACCTCCCCGGGAAAACGCGTGGCTACACCTTC.

In DNA form, the CDR3 reads TGTGCCAGCAGCACCGGGACAGGGGGTTCAGGGTACACTGAAGCTTTCTTT. Translation: CASSTGTGGSGYTEAFF. The V gene is TRBV5-5, the J gene TRBJ1-1; 11 bases align to TRBD1. After removal of 4 bases from V and 3 bases from J, the junction contained 11 bases not matched to a gene. This CDR3 contains 17 residues. Looked up from germline, CDR1 is SGHKS and CDR2 is YYEKEE (reference sequence).

The V and J genes are TRBV29-1 and TRBJ2-1, with a weak D call TRBD2 (5 bases). Trimming removed 7 bases from V and 7 bases from J, with 20 bases in between. Germline CDR1 SQVTM, CDR2 ANQGSEA. This CDR3 comprises 14 residues. The CDR3 is CSAARRTGPNEQFF. CDR3 DNA sequence: TGCAGCGCCGCACGCCGGACTGGACCTAATGAGCAGTTCTTC.

The V and J genes are TRBV6-1 and TRBJ2-1; D possibly corresponds to TRBD2 (5 bases). The V gene lost 1 base and the J gene lost 8 bases, with 15 bases spanning the gap. The V gene's germline CDR1 is MNHNS and CDR2 SASEGT. The CDR3 spans 15 residues. The CDR3 sequence is CASSEGLSGGDEQFF. CDR3 in DNA: TGTGCCAGCAGTGAAGGTCTAAGTGGAGGAGATGAGCAGTTCTTC.

The chain employs TRBV6-5 and TRBJ2-7, with D possibly matching TRBD2 (6 bases). V gave up 4 bases and J gave up 6 bases, with 22 bases separating them. Germline CDR1 MNHEY, CDR2 SVGAGI. This CDR3 comprises 16 residues. The CDR3 sequence is CASSSTRREPPGEQYF. CDR3 in DNA: TGTGCCAGCAGTTCCACTCGGCGGGAACCCCCCGGCGAGCAGTACTTC.